The sequence of this TCR beta chain was determined in a study of cytomegalovirus exposure and HLA in healthy donors. V lost 0 bases, J lost 7 bases, and 9 bases lay in between. Germline CDR1 reads SEHNR; CDR2 reads FQNEAQ (reference sequence). The CDR3 runs 14 residues. The data were produced by immunoSEQ multiplex PCR, yet TCRdb's version contains in-frame clones alone and is incomplete. The sample holds some 150,000 clones; just over 85% are singletons and the top ten take 2% to 2.5%. General study points: Most TCRs appeared rarely, but some public TCRs recurred in many donors.

As to this clone: Its specificity is not known.

Material for sequencing was PBMCs. This TCR was recovered from a human donor in good health. The chain links TRBV7-9 to TRBJ1-4; tentatively, D is TRBD1 (6 bases). This chain's CDR3 is CASSLAGQLEKLFF. The CDR3 DNA is TGTGCCAGCAGCTTAGCAGGACAGCTTGAAAAACTGTTTTTT.